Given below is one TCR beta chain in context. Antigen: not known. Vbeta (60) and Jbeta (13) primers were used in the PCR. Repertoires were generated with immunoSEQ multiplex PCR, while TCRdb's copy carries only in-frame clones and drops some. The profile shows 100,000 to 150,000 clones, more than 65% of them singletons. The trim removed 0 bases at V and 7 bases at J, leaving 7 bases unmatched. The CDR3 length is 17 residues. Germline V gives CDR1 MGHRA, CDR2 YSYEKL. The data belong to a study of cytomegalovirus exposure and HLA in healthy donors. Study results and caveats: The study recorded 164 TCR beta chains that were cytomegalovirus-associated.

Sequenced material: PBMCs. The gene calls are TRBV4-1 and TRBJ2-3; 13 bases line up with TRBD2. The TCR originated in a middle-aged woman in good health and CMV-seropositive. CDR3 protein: CASSQDLTSGRAYTQYF. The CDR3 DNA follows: TGCGCCAGCAGCCAAGATTTAACTAGCGGGAGGGCCTATACGCAGTATTTT.